Below are 25 T cell receptor beta chains sequenced from a single sample in a study of post-analysis software for immune sequencing data. Study-level points and caveats: Compared with controls, patients had more of about 5 TRBV segments, including TRBV5-6, TRBV5-1 and TRBV20-1.

The antigens for these receptors are not known. TCR beta cDNA libraries had unique molecular identifiers. TCRdb re-analysed the PCR reads in MiXCR, keeping a single row per CDR3 protein. The profile covers over 150,000 distinct CDR3 sequences, with 30% appearing a single time and approximately 1.4% taken by the ten largest. The sequenced sample consisted of blood. The receptor set was obtained from a girl aged 10 to 17 with multiple sclerosis.

This clonotype was found a few times. The rearrangement joins TRBV5-1 to TRBJ2-1, with D maybe TRBD1 (5 bases). The DNA matches TRBJ2-7 better at its end, which makes the J call doubtful. The germline V gene encodes CDR1 SGHRS and CDR2 YFSETQ. The CDR3 extends over 17 amino acids. CDR3 sequence: CASSLTGSPPLYNEQYF. The CDR3 coding sequence is TGCGCCAGCAGCCTAACAGGATCGCCTCCCCTTTACAATGAGCAGTACTTC.

In this sample, this clonotype turned up many times. CDR3 sequence: CSAPTIPGTSGRGETQYF. In DNA, the CDR3 is TGCAGTGCTCCAACAATACCCGGGACTAGCGGGAGAGGGGAGACCCAGTACTTC. The gene calls are TRBV20-1 and TRBJ2-5; 14 nucleotides line up with TRBD2. Germline CDR1 and CDR2: DFQATT and SNEGSKA (reference sequence). V shed 5 bases and J 5 bases; nucleotides not matched to a gene: 16. This CDR3 has 18 amino acids.

This clonotype was seen only a few times. The V call is TRBV5-1, the J call TRBJ2-7, with unresolved D. The CDR3 length is 13 residues. The V and J ends lost 3 bases and 2 bases respectively, with 9 bases between them. The germline V gene has CDR1 SGHRS and CDR2 YFSETQ. This CDR3 is CASSSPSAYEQYF. The DNA of the CDR3 is TGCGCCAGCAGCTCCCCGTCCGCCTACGAGCAGTACTTC.

The genes are TRBV25-1 and TRBJ1-2; D is undetermined. In germline, CDR1 is MGHDK, CDR2 SYGVNS. V lost 3 bases and J 1 base, leaving 3 bases between the germline ends. The CDR3 is made up of 12 amino acids. CDR3: CASSDHNYGYTF. The CDR3 nucleotides read TGTGCCAGCAGTGACCATAACTATGGCTACACCTTC.

Concerning this clonotype itself: A read error is possible here, since a much larger clone lies one base away. The V gene is TRBV12-3 or TRBV12-4, the J gene TRBJ2-7; 8 nucleotides agree with TRBD2. The CDR3 spans 16 residues. J gave up 7 bases and V 4 bases, and 15 bases lay outside the gene matches. CDR3 coding DNA: TGTGCCAGCAGTTCCGCCGGGACTAGGGACCACAATGAGCAGTACTTC. This translates into CASSSAGTRDHNEQYF.

The gene calls are TRBV28 and TRBJ1-5; 10 nucleotides line up with TRBD1. The CDR3 covers 15 residues. The V and J ends lost 6 bases and 6 bases, in that order; junction bases with no gene match: 8. Germline V gene sequence: CDR1 MDHEN, CDR2 SYDVKM. The CDR3 bases are TGTGCCAGCAGCTACCGGGACAGGGGCTTTCAGCCCCAGCATTTT. This gives the protein CASSYRDRGFQPQHF.

In its sample, this clonotype was seen many times. The rearrangement joins TRBV15 to TRBJ2-5; 7 bases are a match to TRBD2. Germline V lookup: CDR1 LNHNV, CDR2 YYDKDF (reference sequence). The CDR3 runs 16 residues. V dropped 0 bases and J dropped 5; count of bases not matched to a gene: 9. The CDR3 loop reads CATSRDHLGAGETQYF. In nucleotides, the CDR3 is TGTGCCACCAGCAGAGATCATCTGGGAGCGGGGGAGACCCAGTACTTC.

As to this clonotype: A much larger clone sits a single nucleotide away, making a read error possible. The chain joins TRBV5-1 to TRBJ2-3; D is possibly TRBD1 (6 bases). The CDR3 spans 13 residues. Trimming pared 4 bases from V and 6 bases from J, leaving 12 bases between. Per the germline V gene, CDR1 is SGHRS and CDR2 is YFSETQ. The chain's CDR3 is CASSLGGWDTQYF. The CDR3 DNA follows: TGCGCCAGCAGCCTTGGGGGCTGGGATACGCAGTATTTT.

This clonotype was seen many times. The V call is TRBV20-1, the J call TRBJ2-1; 10 bases align to TRBD1. V shed 3 bases, J shed 7 bases, and the junction held 3 bases outside the gene matches. The CDR3 length is 13 residues. Germline V gene data show CDR1 as DFQATT and CDR2 as SNEGSKA (reference sequence). The CDR3 loop reads CSASDRGRNEQFF. CDR3 sequence (DNA): TGCAGTGCTAGCGACAGGGGGCGGAATGAGCAGTTCTTC.

J is TRBJ2-3 and V is TRBV7-9; D may be TRBD2 (6 bases). CDR3 length equals 13 residues. Looked up from germline, CDR1 is SEHNR and CDR2 is FQNEAQ (reference sequence). The V gene lost 5 bases and the J gene lost 8 bases, with 14 bases spanning the gap. CDR3 amino acids: CASSPSRGGTQYF. The CDR3 bases are TGTGCCAGCAGCCCCAGTCGGGGAGGTACGCAGTATTTT.

The chain has TRBV5-1 and TRBJ2-1, with 10 bases lining up with TRBD2. Per germline, CDR1 SGHRS and CDR2 YFSETQ. V lost 3 bases to trimming and J lost 9 bases; unmatched junction nucleotides: 9. The CDR3 spans 15 residues. CDR3 DNA sequence: TGCGCCAGCAGCTGGGGGACTAGCGATGGAGGTGAGCAGTTCTTC. Its translation: CASSWGTSDGGEQFF.

This chain connects TRBV3-1 to TRBJ2-3, with D unclear. Germline V gene data show CDR1 as LGHDT and CDR2 as YNNKEL (reference sequence). CDR3 size: 17 residues. V lost 0 bases and J 4 bases, leaving 17 bases between the germline ends. DNA for the CDR3: TGTGCCAGCAGCCAAGATGTCCAGCGCCTAAGCTCAGATACGCAGTATTTT. Translating gives CASSQDVQRLSSDTQYF.

This clonotype came up a few times. The J gene is TRBJ2-7, the V gene TRBV18; D ambiguous. The CDR3 runs to 16 residues. Germline V gene lookup returns CDR1 KGHSH and CDR2 LQKENI. Trimming removed 3 bases from V and 3 bases from J, with 18 bases in between. The DNA of the CDR3 is TGTGCCAGCTCACCTGTCGGGTTGCGAGTCATCTACGAGCAGTACTTC. Its protein product is CASSPVGLRVIYEQYF.

This clonotype was counted between two and nine times. The V gene is TRBV10-3, the J gene TRBJ1-1; TRBD1 aligns across 7 bases. V lost 4 bases and J lost 3; bases outside the gene matches: 17. The CDR3 runs 18 residues. Germline V gene lookup returns CDR1 ENHRY and CDR2 SYGVKD. The CDR3: CAISGSGGGVHWDTEAFF. CDR3 DNA: TGTGCCATCAGTGGATCAGGGGGAGGGGTTCACTGGGACACTGAAGCTTTCTTT.

This clonotype was counted only a few times. The chain is built from TRBV7-9 and TRBJ1-1; the D gene is possibly TRBD1 (5 bases). The germline V and J ends were trimmed by 5 bases and 10 bases, with 20 bases remaining between them. Germline V gene sequence: CDR1 SEHNR, CDR2 FQNEAQ (reference sequence). The CDR3 loop spans 14 amino acids. The CDR3 DNA sequence: TGTGCCAGCAGCCTAAGTGGGGGGGAGGAAGGAGCTTTCTTT. Translation gives CASSLSGGEEGAFF. The full variable domain, in which reference TRBV7-9 and TRBJ1-1 provide the parts outside the CDR3, is DTGVSQNPRHKITKRGQNVTFRCDPISEHNRLYWYRQTLGQGPEFLTYFQNEAQLEKSRLLSDRFSAERPKGSFSTLEIQRTEQGDSAMYLCASSLSGGEEGAFFGQGTRLTVV.

This rearrangement joins TRBV19 to TRBJ1-1; a possible D gene is TRBD1 (5 bases). The length of the CDR3 is 14 residues. With 0 bases removed from V and 3 bases from J, the gap between germline ends came to 8 bases. Germline V gives CDR1 LNHDA, CDR2 SQIVND (reference sequence). The CDR3 DNA reads as TGTGCCAGTAGTATAGATCAGGGCGACACTGAAGCTTTCTTT. This encodes CASSIDQGDTEAFF. Variable domain in full (rest from reference TRBV19 and TRBJ1-1): DGGITQSPKYLFRKEGQNVTLSCEQNLNHDAMYWYRQDPGQGLRLIYYSQIVNDFQKGDIAEGYSVSREKKESFPLTVTSAQKNPTAFYLCASSIDQGDTEAFFGQGTRLTVV.

In this sample, this clonotype turned up a few times. An end of the junction differs from the germline gene, which may be a read error. This chain joins TRBV12-3 or TRBV12-4 and TRBJ2-1; no reliable D call. This CDR3 is 18 amino acids long. The CDR3 sequence: CASSFDRTANFRYSEQFF. The CDR3, as DNA: TGTGCCAGCAGTTTTGACCGGACGGCTAATTTTAGGTACAGTGAGCAGTTCTTC.

About this clonotype itself: A read error may be the cause here, since a much bigger clone is one base away. The V and J genes are TRBV6-1 and TRBJ2-1; 12 bases line up with TRBD2. The junction had 14 bases not matched to a gene; V was cut back by 8 bases and J by 0 bases. The CDR3 loop spans 19 amino acids. CDR1 is MNHNS, CDR2 SASEGT, per germline. CDR3 sequence (DNA): TGTGCCAGCGGGGAAATGGGACTAGCGGGTGTTAGCTCCTACAATGAGCAGTTCTTC. Amino acids: CASGEMGLAGVSSYNEQFF.

Notes on this clonotype: A much more abundant neighbour one base away suggests this may be a read error. The chain is built from TRBV5-6 and TRBJ2-1; either TRBD1 or TRBD2 may fit D (6 bases each). CDR3 length equals 17 residues. CDR1 SGHDT and CDR2 YYEEEE come from the germline V gene. The CDR3 coding sequence is TGTGCCTGCAGCTCACCCGCGAAGGGGGACTTGTACAATGAGCAGTTCTTC. This codes for CACSSPAKGDLYNEQFF.

This clonotype was seen a handful of times. This sequence joins TRBV28 and TRBJ2-1, with TRBD2 as a possible D gene (6 bases). From germline, CDR1 is MDHEN and CDR2 SYDVKM. The CDR3 length is 12 residues. Trimming removed 6 bases at V and 10 bases at J, with 13 bases between. The CDR3 DNA sequence: TGTGCCAGCAGAGACGAGGGGAGGGAGCAGTTCTTC. It codes for CASRDEGREQFF.

Only a few counts were recorded for this clonotype. A much bigger clone sits one base away, suggesting this may be a read error. This chain joins TRBV15 and TRBJ2-7; the D gene is possibly TRBD1 (6 bases). Trimming pared 3 bases from V and 3 bases from J, leaving 12 bases between. Per the germline V gene, CDR1 is LNHNV and CDR2 is YYDKDF (reference sequence). The CDR3 contains 14 residues. The CDR3 spells CATSSLPGDYEQYF. The CDR3 nucleotides read TGTGCCACCAGCAGTCTACCAGGGGACTACGAGCAGTACTTC.

This clonotype turned up a few times. J is TRBJ1-4 and V is TRBV6-2 or TRBV6-3; maybe TRBD1 (5 bases). Germline V gene data show CDR1 as MNHEY and CDR2 as SVGEGT. The CDR3 loop spans 16 amino acids. V was shortened by 6 bases and J by 0 bases, with 14 bases between the two germline ends. The CDR3 nucleotides read TGTGCCAGCAGCGATACAGGACCTACAACTAATGAAAAACTGTTTTTT. Translating gives CASSDTGPTTNEKLFF.

CDR3 nucleotide sequence: TGCGCCAGCAGCTCTAGCGGGCTTACGCAAGAGACCCAGTACTTC. Translated, it gives CASSSSGLTQETQYF. V usage is TRBV5-1 and J usage is TRBJ2-5; 8 bases match TRBD2. The CDR3 runs 15 residues. CDR1 and CDR2 from the germline V gene are SGHRS and YFSETQ. J lost 2 bases, V lost 3 bases, and 6 bases had no gene match.

A word on this clonotype: A much larger clone sits a single nucleotide away, making a read error possible. This chain joins TRBV15 and TRBJ2-5; unclear D gene. Gene TRBJ2-7 matches the end of the DNA better, so the J call may be wrong. Per germline, CDR1 LNHNV and CDR2 YYDKDF (reference sequence). This CDR3 is 16 amino acids long. The chain's CDR3 is CATSREGRQTLREQYF. Here the CDR3 DNA reads TGTGCCACCAGCAGAGAGGGAAGGCAAACGCTACGCGAGCAGTACTTC.

V and J are TRBV7-9 and TRBJ2-3, with 8 bases lining up with TRBD2. Trimming cost V 6 bases and J 1 base; bases outside gene matches: 12. CDR1 and CDR2 from the germline V gene are SEHNR and FQNEAQ (reference sequence). This CDR3 is built from 17 residues. CDR3 coding DNA: TGTGCCAGCAGACCGCTGACTAGCGCTCCAGGCACAGATACGCAGTATTTT. Encoded protein: CASRPLTSAPGTDTQYF.